This T cell receptor (beta chain) was documented in a study of blood T cell repertoires in COVID-19. Study summary: Collection of acute and convalescent COVID-19 samples took place in the United States, Italy and Spain. T cells, B-cell-depleted T cells, or PBMCs provided the cDNA or gDNA that served as material.

This CDR3 has 13 residues. The germline V gene has CDR1 SGHVS and CDR2 FQNEAQ. V lost 5 bases and J lost 1; bases outside the gene matches: 1. In the original workflow: Estimates of nucleated cell counts were drawn from the amplification of reference gene primers. Sequencing used immunoSEQ multiplex PCR; TCRdb keeps in-frame clones, though not all of them. The V and J calls and clone size were taken over from that table, and D and trimming were inferred from the DNA. The sample has nearly 200,000 clones, about 90% seen once. Sequenced sample: peripheral blood. The chain recombines TRBV7-8 with TRBJ1-1; 7 nucleotides align to TRBD1. The TCR sequence derives from a woman aged 70-85 years with acute or convalescent COVID-19. CDR3 protein: CASSRQGNTEAFF. The CDR3 DNA follows: TGTGCCAGCAGCCGACAGGGGAACACTGAAGCTTTCTTT. Drawing the rest from reference TRBV7-8 and TRBJ1-1, the complete variable domain is GAGVSQSPRYKVAKRGQDVALRCDPISGHVSLFWYQQALGQGPEFLTYFQNEAQLDKSGLPSDRFFAERPEGSVSTLKIQRTQQEDSAVYLCASSRQGNTEAFFGQGTRLTVV.